This T cell receptor (beta chain) was documented in a study of T cell responses to AZD1222 COVID-19 vaccine. This table comes from immunoSEQ multiplex PCR, and its TCRdb copy is limited to in-frame clones, with some not included. Counted here are more than 95,000 clones, 80% to 90% occurring once; the ten biggest clones make up around 3.9%. With respect to this clone: The target antigen is unknown.

Findings and limits, study-wide: Spike as a whole was targeted by vaccine-associated CD4 TCRs, dominant at 160-218 and 743-854.

The CDR3 is 15 residues long. V gave up 5 bases and J gave up 4 bases; unmatched junction bases: 6. Germline CDR1 GTSNPN, CDR2 SVGIG (reference sequence). Sequences were derived from peripheral blood, sampled on day 0 of MenACWY control vaccination. The chain uses TRBV30 and TRBJ1-6, with 9 positions matching TRBD1. The origin of this receptor is an adult in good health. Here the CDR3 DNA reads TGTGCCTGGGGGGGACAGGGCAAGTATAATTCACCCCTCCACTTT. It codes for CAWGGQGKYNSPLHF.